Each of the 2 T cell receptor beta chains below was sequenced from the same sample in a study of regulatory T cells in long-lasting Graves disease. TCR beta libraries were built with iRepertoire HTBI primers and Arm-PCR of CDR3 regions. Using its own MiXCR run on the multiplex PCR reads, TCRdb lists one record per CDR3 protein. The table includes roughly 410,000 distinct CDR3 sequences, about 15% detected once. The time point here: newly diagnosed GD, antithyroid drugs for less than 3 months. Researchers made the TCR library from RNA that was extracted from PBMCs. Another study also made use of these data, one on T cells in Graves' hyperthyroidism and ophthalmopathy.

Sequences were derived from peripheral blood mononuclear cells (PBMCs), sampled at new diagnosis, from a patient treated with antithyroid drugs. The receptors were gathered from a woman between 35 and 50 years old with Graves disease.

Ten or more counts support this clonotype. The chain has TRBV3-1 and TRBJ2-1; no firm D call. CDR1 and CDR2 from the germline V gene are LGHDT and YNNKEL (reference sequence). The CDR3 has 15 residues. The V gene lost 0 bases and the J gene lost 2 bases, with 8 bases spanning the gap. CDR3 coding DNA: TGTGCCAGCAGCCAAGAAAGGTTAGCCTACAATGAGCAGTTCTTC. This translates into CASSQERLAYNEQFF.

This clonotype was seen more than once but under ten times. The chain uses TRBV6-1 and TRBJ2-2; a weak D match, TRBD1 (6 bases). The V gene lost 5 bases and the J gene lost 1 base, with 17 bases spanning the gap. CDR3 length: 17 residues. Germline CDR1 and CDR2: MNHNS and SASEGT. The CDR3 loop is CASSPRSLQGNTGELFF. Here the CDR3 DNA reads TGTGCCAGCAGTCCCCGGTCCCTACAGGGGAACACCGGGGAGCTGTTTTTT.